This T cell receptor (beta chain) is drawn from a study of shared clonotypes between healthy human individuals (dated by TCRdb to about 2020). With regard to the full study: A couple of women and a few men aged 18 to 49 years were included in the cohort. For each donor, three plates each were used for CD4 naive and CD4 memory, two plates were used for CD8 naive, and one plate was used for CD8 memory. To estimate repertoire size and how much clonotype sharing occurs between individuals, the study deeply sequenced the blood TCR repertoires of about five healthy adults. Libraries were prepared and TCR repertoires were sequenced by different laboratories using diverse techniques, in order to increase sequencing depth and limit assay-specific biases. Between about 0.94 and 8.9 billion PBMCs per donor were obtained by leukapheresis. Results and caveats for the whole study, not just this receptor: Across several donors, around 5.4% of naive CD4, approximately 3.6% of naive CD8, approximately 2.5% of memory CD4, and 0.4% to 0.45% of memory CD8 clonotypes were shared. Sampling was restricted to blood, and TCR repertoires in tissue are likely to differ from TCR repertoires in blood. Pairwise subsampling led to the expectation that sequencing depth would affect the degree of clonotype sharing among donors. Compared with non-shared clonotypes, the clonotypes found in all four sorted-subset donors had higher generation probabilities. The small number of donors limited the genetic and exposure-history diversity represented. Rarefaction of sorted-subset datasets indicated incomplete sequencing despite the large sequencing depth. Naive subsets generally had larger estimated clonotype richness than memory subsets.

The donors were healthy, HIV-negative adults who had no recently reported acute infections or vaccinations. All donors were Caucasian adults living in Nashville, Tennessee, USA. CD4+ T cells were enriched by magnetic negative selection; naive cells were then positively selected on CD45RA, and the negative fraction formed the memory subset. Blood was collected by leukapheresis, and PBMCs were isolated by Ficoll-Histopaque density gradient centrifugation and then cryopreserved in liquid nitrogen vapor phase. Analytical flow cytometry was used to check the purity and quantity of each magnetically sorted T cell population. Genomic DNA was isolated from every sorted fraction and measured by UV absorbance on a Nanodrop 2000c. Using the deep immunoSEQ assay, multiplex PCR amplified TCR CDR3 regions from genomic DNA. Extracted genomic DNA from each cell subset was distributed evenly across all wells of several immunoSEQ 96-well plates, and each plate was treated as a replicate. For sorted subsets, approximately 190 ng of genomic DNA, equivalent to some 30,000 T cell genomes, went into each replicate PCR. Purified libraries were quantified with a Qubit 3.0 fluorometer, sized on a Bioanalyzer 2100, and re-quantified with the KAPA Library Quantification kit. Every immunoSEQ 96-well plate was sequenced on a dedicated single-read 150-cycle Illumina NextSeq 550 flow cell. The published analysis was carried out like this. Because the immunoSEQ output held only junctional sequences and lacked quality scores, the filtering could not match the filtering applied to full-length reads. To assign V/J genes and CDR3, sequences were annotated against IMGT germline references using PyIR, a Python wrapper for IgBLAST v1.9. Reads were removed for weak V/J assignments (E-value above 1e-6), missing CDR3, stop codons, out-of-frame junctions, or ambiguous translated residues. V3J clonotypes were defined by identical inferred V gene, J gene, and CDR3 amino acid sequence. Percentage overlap between repertoires was computed as shared unique clonotypes divided by the size of the smaller repertoire. Repertoire richness was assessed with RTK rarefaction, the Chao1 estimator, and Recon v2.1 estimates of unobserved clonotypes. Generation probabilities were computed with OLGA for all TCRbeta clonotypes obtained by the gDNA method from a few donors. The source is immuneACCESS, and TCRdb retained only in-frame sequences with V and J called. Part of the clones is not carried over; for the studies checked, unresolved V genes explain less than half of this, and the remainder is unexplained. V and J calls and clone size follow that table, whereas D and trimming were derived from the DNA. This sample is represented by fewer than 3 million clones; less than 95% of them were singletons. Approximately 0.4% of the sample lies in the top ten.

Turning to this clone: Its antigen remains unidentified. Qualities for individual bases were not recorded, and no much larger clone is one base off.

From its cysteine to its phenylalanine, the CDR3 spans 12 amino acids. The CDR3 DNA has 36 bases and is translated from base 1. In the germline V gene, CDR1 corresponds to SGHTS and CDR2 to YDEGEE. Relative to germline, V is missing 2 bases and J is missing 11 bases, with 6 bases of the junction outside any gene match. The rearrangement joined TRBV5-8 to TRBJ1-1; 7 junctional bases match TRBD1. Sequencing was performed on naive CD4+ T cells from PBMCs. Explained via the paper, the cell subset or site label denotes: CD45RA+ positively selected. This clonotype originated in a man aged 18 to 29 in good health. Some clones in this sample may be carry-over from other donors' samples. CDR3 loop: CASSFSGGKAFF. The nucleotide sequence reads as follows: TGTGCCAGCAGCTTTTCAGGGGGGAAGGCTTTCTTT.